This T cell receptor beta chain was retrieved from a study of response to subunit inactivated influenza vaccine. TCRdb itself ran the RT-PCR reads through MiXCR, one entry per CDR3 protein. Of just over 300,000 distinct CDR3 sequences listed, about 20% are singletons. Study conclusions and caveats: Authors suggested each seasonal flu vaccination may recruit only limited numbers of new T cells.

The CDR3 is made up of 13 amino acids. Trimming removed 1 base from V and 0 bases from J, with 4 bases in between. From germline, CDR1 is SEHNR and CDR2 FQNEAQ (reference sequence). About this clonotype itself: Its antigen is currently unknown.

The V and J genes are TRBV7-9 and TRBJ2-7; no definite D call. Sequencing used PBMCs from blood, obtained around 22 months after vaccination. The receptor was derived from a man between 45 and 75 years old who received an inactivated influenza vaccine. In DNA form, the CDR3 reads TGTGCCAGCAGCTTAGATTTCTCCTACGAGCAGTACTTC. Residues: CASSLDFSYEQYF.